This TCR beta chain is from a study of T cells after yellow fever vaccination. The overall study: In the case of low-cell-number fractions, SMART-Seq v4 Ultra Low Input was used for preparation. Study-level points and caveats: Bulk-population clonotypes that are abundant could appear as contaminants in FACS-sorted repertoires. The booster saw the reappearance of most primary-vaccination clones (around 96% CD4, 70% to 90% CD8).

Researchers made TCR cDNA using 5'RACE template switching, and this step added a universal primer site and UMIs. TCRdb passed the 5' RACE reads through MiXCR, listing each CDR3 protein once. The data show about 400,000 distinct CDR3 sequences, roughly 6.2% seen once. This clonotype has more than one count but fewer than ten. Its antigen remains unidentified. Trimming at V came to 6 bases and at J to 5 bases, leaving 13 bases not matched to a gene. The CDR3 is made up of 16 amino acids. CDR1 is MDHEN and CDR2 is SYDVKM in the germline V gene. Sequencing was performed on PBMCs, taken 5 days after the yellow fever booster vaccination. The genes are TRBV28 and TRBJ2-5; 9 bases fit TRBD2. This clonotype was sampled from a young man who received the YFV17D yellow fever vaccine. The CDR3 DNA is TGTGCCAGCAGGTTAGCATTAGCGGGAGTTCCGGAGACCCAGTACTTC. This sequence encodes CASRLALAGVPETQYF.